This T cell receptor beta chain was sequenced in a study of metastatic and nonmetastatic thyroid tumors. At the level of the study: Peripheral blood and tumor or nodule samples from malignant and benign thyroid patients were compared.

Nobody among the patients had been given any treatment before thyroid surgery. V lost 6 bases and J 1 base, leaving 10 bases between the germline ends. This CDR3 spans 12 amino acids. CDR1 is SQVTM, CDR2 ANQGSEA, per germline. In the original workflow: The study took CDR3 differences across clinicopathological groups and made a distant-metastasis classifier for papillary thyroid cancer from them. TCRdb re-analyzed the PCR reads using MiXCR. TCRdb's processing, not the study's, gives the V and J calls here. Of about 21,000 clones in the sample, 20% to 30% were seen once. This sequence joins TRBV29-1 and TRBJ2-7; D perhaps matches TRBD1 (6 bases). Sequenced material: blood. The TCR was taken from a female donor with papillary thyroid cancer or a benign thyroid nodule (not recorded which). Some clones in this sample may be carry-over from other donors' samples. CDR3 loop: CSVGGQSYEQYF. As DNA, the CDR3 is TGCAGCGTCGGCGGACAGTCCTACGAGCAGTACTTC.